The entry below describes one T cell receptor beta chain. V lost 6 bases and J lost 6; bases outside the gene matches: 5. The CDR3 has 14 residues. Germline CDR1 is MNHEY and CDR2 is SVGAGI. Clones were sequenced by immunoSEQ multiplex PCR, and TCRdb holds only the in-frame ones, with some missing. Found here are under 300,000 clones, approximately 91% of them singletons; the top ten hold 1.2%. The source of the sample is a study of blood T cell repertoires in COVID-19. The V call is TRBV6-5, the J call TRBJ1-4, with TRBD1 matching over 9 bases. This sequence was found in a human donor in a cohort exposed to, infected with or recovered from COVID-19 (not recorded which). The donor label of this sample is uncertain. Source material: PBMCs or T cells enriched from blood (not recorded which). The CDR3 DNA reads TGTGCCAGCAGCCCCCGGACAGGGGATGAAAAACTGTTTTTT. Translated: CASSPRTGDEKLFF.